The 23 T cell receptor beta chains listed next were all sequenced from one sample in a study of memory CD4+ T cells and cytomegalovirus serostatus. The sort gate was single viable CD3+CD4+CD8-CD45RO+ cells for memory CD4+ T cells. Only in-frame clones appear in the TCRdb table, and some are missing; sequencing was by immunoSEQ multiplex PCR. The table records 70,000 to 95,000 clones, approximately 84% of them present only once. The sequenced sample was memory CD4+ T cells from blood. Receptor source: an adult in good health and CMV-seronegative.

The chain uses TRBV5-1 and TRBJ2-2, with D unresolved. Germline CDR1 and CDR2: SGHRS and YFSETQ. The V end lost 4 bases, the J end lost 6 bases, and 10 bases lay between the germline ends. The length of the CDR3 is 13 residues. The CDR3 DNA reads TGCGCCAGCAGCCCCGATAGTCCCGGGGAGCTGTTTTTT. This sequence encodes CASSPDSPGELFF.

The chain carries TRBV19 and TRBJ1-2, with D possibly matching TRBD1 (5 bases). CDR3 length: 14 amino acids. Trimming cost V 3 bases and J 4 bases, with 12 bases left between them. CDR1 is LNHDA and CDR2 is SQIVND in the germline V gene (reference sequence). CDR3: CASSIGGRSYGYTF. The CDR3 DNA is TGTGCCAGTAGTATCGGGGGACGGAGCTATGGCTACACCTTC. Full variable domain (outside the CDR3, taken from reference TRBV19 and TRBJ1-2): DGGITQSPKYLFRKEGQNVTLSCEQNLNHDAMYWYRQDPGQGLRLIYYSQIVNDFQKGDIAEGYSVSREKKESFPLTVTSAQKNPTAFYLCASSIGGRSYGYTFGSGTRLTVV.

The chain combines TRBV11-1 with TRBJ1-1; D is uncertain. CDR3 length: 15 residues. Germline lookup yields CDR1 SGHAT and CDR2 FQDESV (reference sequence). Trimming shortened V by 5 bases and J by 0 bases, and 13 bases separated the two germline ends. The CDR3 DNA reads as TGTGCCAGCAGCCCCATCCGACTAATGAACACTGAAGCTTTCTTT. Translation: CASSPIRLMNTEAFF.

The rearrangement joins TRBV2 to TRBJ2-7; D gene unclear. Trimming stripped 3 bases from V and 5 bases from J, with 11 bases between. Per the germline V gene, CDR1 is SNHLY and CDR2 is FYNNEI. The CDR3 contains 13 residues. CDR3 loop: CASSEKGFDEQYF. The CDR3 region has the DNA TGTGCCAGCAGTGAGAAAGGGTTCGACGAGCAGTACTTC.

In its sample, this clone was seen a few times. The CDR3 DNA sequence: TGTGCCAGCAGTCTACTAGCGCTCCGCCCCCAAGAGACCCAGTACTTC. It specifies CASSLLALRPQETQYF. The V gene is TRBV28, the J gene TRBJ2-5; 7 bases match TRBD2. This CDR3 is 16 amino acids long. Looked up from germline, CDR1 is MDHEN and CDR2 is SYDVKM. J lost 1 base, V lost 5 bases, and 10 bases had no gene match.

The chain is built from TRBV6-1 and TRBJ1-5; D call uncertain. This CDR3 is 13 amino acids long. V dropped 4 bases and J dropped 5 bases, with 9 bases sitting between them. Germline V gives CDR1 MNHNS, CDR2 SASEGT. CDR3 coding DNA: TGTGCCAGCAGTGTTGACAACTATCAGCCCCAGCATTTT. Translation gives CASSVDNYQPQHF.

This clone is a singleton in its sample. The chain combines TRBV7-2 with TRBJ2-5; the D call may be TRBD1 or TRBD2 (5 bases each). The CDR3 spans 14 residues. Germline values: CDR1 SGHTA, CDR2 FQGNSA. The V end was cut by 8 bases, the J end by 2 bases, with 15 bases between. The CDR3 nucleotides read TGTGCCAGCGGCCCCCTGGGGGTTCAAGAGACCCAGTACTTC. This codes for CASGPLGVQETQYF.

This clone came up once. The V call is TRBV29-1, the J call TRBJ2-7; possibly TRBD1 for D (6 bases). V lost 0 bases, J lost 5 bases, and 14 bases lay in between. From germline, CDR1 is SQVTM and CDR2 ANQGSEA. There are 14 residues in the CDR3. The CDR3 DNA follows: TGCAGCGTTGAAGACAGGGGAAGGCGTAACGAGCAGTACTTC. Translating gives CSVEDRGRRNEQYF.

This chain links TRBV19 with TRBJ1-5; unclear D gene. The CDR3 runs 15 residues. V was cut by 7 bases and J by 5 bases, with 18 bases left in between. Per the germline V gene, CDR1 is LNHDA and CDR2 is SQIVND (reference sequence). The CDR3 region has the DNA TGTGCCAGTACCGATAGCGGGTATTCGCATCAGCCCCAGCATTTT. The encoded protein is CASTDSGYSHQPQHF.

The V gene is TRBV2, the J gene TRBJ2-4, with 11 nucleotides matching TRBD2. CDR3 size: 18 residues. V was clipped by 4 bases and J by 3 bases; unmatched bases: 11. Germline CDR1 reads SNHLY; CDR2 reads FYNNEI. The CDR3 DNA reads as TGTGCCAGCAGTGCCCGGGTAGCGGGGGGGGATGGCAAAAACATTCAGTACTTC. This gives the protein CASSARVAGGDGKNIQYF.

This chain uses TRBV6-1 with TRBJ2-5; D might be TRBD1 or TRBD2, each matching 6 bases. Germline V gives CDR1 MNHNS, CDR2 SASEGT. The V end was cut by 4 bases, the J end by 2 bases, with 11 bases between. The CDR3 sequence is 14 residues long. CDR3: CASSAGGQQETQYF. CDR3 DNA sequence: TGTGCCAGCAGTGCTGGGGGGCAACAAGAGACCCAGTACTTC.

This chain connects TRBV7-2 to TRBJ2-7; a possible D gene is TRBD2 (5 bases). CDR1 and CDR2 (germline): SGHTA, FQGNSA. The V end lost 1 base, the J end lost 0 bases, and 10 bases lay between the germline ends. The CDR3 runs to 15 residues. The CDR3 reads CASSLVSRDSYEQYF. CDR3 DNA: TGTGCCAGCAGCTTAGTGTCCCGGGACTCCTACGAGCAGTACTTC.

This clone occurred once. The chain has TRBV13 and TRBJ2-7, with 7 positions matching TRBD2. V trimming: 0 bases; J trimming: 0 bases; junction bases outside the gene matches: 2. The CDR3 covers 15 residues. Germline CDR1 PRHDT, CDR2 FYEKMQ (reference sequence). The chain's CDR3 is CASSLGRGSSYEQYF. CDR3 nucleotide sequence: TGTGCCAGCAGCTTAGGGCGGGGGAGCTCCTACGAGCAGTACTTC. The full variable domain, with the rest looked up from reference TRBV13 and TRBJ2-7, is AAGVIQSPRHLIKEKRETATLKCYPIPRHDTVYWYQQGPGQDPQFLISFYEKMQSDKGSIPDRFSAQQFSDYHSELNMSSLELGDSALYFCASSLGRGSSYEQYFGPGTRLTVT.

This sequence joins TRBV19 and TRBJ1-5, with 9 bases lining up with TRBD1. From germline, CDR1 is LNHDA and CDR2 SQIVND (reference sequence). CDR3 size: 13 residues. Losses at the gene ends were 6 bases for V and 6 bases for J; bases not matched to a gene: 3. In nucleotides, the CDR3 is TGTGCCAGTAGCGGGACAGGGAGTCAGCCCCAGCATTTT. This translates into CASSGTGSQPQHF.

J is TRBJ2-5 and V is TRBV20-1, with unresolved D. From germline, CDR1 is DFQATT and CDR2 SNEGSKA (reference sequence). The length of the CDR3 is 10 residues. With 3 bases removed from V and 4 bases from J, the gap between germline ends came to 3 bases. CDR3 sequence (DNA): TGCAGTGCTAGGGGAGAGACCCAGTACTTC. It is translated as CSARGETQYF.

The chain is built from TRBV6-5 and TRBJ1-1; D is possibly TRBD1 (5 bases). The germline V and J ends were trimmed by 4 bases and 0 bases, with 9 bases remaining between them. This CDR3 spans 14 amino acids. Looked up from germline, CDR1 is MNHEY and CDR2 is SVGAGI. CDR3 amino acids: CASSSRQLNTEAFF. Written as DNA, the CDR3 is TGTGCCAGCAGTTCACGACAGCTGAACACTGAAGCTTTCTTT.

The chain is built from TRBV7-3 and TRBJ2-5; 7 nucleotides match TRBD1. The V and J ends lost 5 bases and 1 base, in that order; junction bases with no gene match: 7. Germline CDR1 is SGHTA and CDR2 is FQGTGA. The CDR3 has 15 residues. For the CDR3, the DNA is TGTGCCAGCAGCCTCGGACAGGCGGCCCAAGAGACCCAGTACTTC. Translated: CASSLGQAAQETQYF.

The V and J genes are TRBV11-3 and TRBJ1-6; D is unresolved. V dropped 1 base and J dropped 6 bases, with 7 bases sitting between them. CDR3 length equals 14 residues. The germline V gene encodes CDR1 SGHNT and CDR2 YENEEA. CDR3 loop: CASSLGRGNSPLHF. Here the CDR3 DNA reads TGTGCCAGCAGCTTAGGTCGTGGTAATTCACCCCTCCACTTT.

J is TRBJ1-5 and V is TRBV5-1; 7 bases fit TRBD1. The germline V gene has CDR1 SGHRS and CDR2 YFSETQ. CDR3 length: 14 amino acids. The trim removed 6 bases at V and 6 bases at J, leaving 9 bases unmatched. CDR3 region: CASKPGQEFQPQHF. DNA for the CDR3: TGCGCCAGCAAACCCGGACAGGAGTTTCAGCCCCAGCATTTT.

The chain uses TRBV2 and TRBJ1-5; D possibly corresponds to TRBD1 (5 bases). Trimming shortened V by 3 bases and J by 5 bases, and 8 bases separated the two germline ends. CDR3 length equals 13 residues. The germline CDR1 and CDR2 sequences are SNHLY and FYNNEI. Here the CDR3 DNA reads TGTGCCAGCAGTGAGGGACGGGATCAGCCCCAGCATTTT. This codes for CASSEGRDQPQHF.

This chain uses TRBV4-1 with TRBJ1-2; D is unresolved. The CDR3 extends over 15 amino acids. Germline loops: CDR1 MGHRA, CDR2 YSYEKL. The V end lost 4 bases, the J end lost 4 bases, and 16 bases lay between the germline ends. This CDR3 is CASSPRSAAVYGYTF. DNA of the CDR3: TGCGCCAGCAGCCCCCGTTCCGCGGCAGTCTATGGCTACACCTTC.

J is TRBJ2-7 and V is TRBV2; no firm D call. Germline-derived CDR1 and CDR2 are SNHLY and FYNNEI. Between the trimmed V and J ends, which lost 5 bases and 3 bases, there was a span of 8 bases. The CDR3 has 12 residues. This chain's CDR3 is CASSLFNYEQYF. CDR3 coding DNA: TGTGCCAGCAGTCTGTTCAACTACGAGCAGTACTTC.

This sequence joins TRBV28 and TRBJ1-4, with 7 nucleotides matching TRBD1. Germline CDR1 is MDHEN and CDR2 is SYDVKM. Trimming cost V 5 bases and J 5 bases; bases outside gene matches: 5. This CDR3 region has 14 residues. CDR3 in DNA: TGTGCCAGCAGTCGAGGGGGCGCAAATGAAAAACTGTTTTTT. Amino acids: CASSRGGANEKLFF.